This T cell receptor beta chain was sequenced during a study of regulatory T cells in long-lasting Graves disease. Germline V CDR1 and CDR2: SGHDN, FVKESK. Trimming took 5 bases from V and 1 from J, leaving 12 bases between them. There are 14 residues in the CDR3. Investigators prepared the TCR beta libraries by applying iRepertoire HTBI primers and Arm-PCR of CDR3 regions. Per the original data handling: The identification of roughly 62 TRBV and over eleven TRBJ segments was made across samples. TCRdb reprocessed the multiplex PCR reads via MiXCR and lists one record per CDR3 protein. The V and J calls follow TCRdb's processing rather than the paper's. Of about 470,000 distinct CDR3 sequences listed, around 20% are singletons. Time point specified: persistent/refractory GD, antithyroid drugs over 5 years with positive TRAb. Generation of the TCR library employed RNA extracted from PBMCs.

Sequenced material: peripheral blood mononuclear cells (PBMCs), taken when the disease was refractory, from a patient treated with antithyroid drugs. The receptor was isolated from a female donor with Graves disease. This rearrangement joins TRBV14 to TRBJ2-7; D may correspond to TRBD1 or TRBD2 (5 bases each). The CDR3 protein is CASSVGTPSYEQYF. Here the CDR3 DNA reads TGTGCCAGCAGCGTCGGGACCCCGTCCTACGAGCAGTACTTC.